This T cell receptor (beta chain) was sequenced in a study of vaccination and CD4 T cells after COVID-19. Whole-study context: Cells were stimulated with overlapping spike peptide pools from SARS-CoV-2, HCoV-NL63, HCoV-OC43 and HCoV-229E.

Noted treatment: roughly 10-day PBMC culture with coronavirus spike peptide pools or control peptides (ViraFEST assay). ViraFEST used peptide pools to expand antigen-specific T cells before TCR sequencing. Positive tests by PCR, dated March to December 2020, predated US Alpha, Beta and Delta variants. A remark on this clonotype: What it binds is not known.

This CDR3 is 15 amino acids long. From germline, CDR1 is SNHLY and CDR2 FYNNEI. After removal of 6 bases from V and 5 bases from J, the junction contained 7 bases not matched to a gene. The Oncomine TCR Beta short-read assay sequenced DNA from cultured CD4+ T cells. Genomic DNA was extracted from cultured CD4+ T cells. TCRdb re-analysed the PCR reads in MiXCR, keeping a single row per CDR3 protein. The profile covers about 11,000 distinct CDR3 sequences, with roughly two thirds appearing a single time and 11% to 15% taken by the ten largest. This receptor was identified in a human donor who had recovered from COVID-19. The J gene is TRBJ2-4, the V gene TRBV2; 10 nucleotides match TRBD2. The sample taken for sequencing was CD4+ T cells from blood, cultured in vitro. The CDR3 sequence: CASRASGGGQNIQYF. The DNA for the CDR3 is TGTGCCAGCAGAGCCAGCGGGGGGGGTCAAAACATTCAGTACTTC. Supplemented by reference TRBV2 and TRBJ2-4, the full variable domain reads EPEVTQTPSHQVTQMGQEVILRCVPISNHLYFYWYRQILGQKVEFLVSFYNNEISEKSEIFDDQFSVERPDGSNFTLKIRSTKLEDSAMYFCASRASGGGQNIQYFGAGTRLSVL.